These T cell receptor beta chains were read from a single sample in a study of cytomegalovirus exposure and HLA in healthy donors. Clones were read by immunoSEQ multiplex PCR, and TCRdb kept only the in-frame ones, dropping some. The sample has approximately 290,000 clones, approximately 80% seen once; the top ten hold around 0.33%. The sample taken for sequencing was PBMCs. All receptors derive from a girl aged 2 to 9 in good health and CMV-seronegative. CDR3s include the opening cysteine and the closing phenylalanine or tryptophan. D genes are given only for firm matches. Expanded clones are given a class, and other clones once, few, many or no size at all.

>TRBJ1-1|-|TRBV7-9|-
CASSLAVLNRNTEAFF
TGTGCCAGCAGCTTAGCAGTCCTAAATCGGAACACTGAAGCTTTCTTT
>TRBJ2-6|-|TRBV5-4|-
CASSLVGANVLTF
TGTGCCAGCAGCTTGGTAGGGGCCAACGTCCTGACTTTC
>TRBJ2-2|TRBD2|TRBV10-1|-
CASSALAANTGELFF
TGCGCCAGCAGTGCACTAGCGGCGAACACCGGGGAGCTGTTTTTT
>TRBJ1-1|-|TRBV14|-
CASSQVAGLGTEAFF
TGTGCCAGCAGCCAAGTCGCAGGGTTGGGCACTGAAGCTTTCTTT
>TRBJ2-7|TRBD2|TRBV7-8|-
CASGGLDSYEQYF
TGTGCCAGTGGGGGACTAGATTCCTACGAGCAGTACTTC
>TRBJ2-3|-|TRBV9|-
CASSVLSSTDTQYF
TGTGCCAGCAGCGTCCTCTCTAGCACAGATACGCAGTATTTT
>TRBJ2-3|TRBD2|TRBV7-9|-
CASRLAGGPSTDTQYF
TGTGCCAGCAGACTAGCGGGGGGACCTAGCACAGATACGCAGTATTTT
>TRBJ2-3|-|TRBV28|-
CASRRERRTRDTQYF
TGTGCCAGCAGGAGGGAAAGGCGCACACGAGATACGCAGTATTTT
>TRBJ2-1|TRBD2|TRBV30|-
CAWTKGTSRNNEQFF
TGTGCCTGGACTAAAGGGACTAGCAGAAACAATGAGCAGTTCTTC
>TRBJ1-1|-|TRBV6-5|few
CASSSGTEAFF
TGTGCCAGCAGTTCAGGCACTGAAGCTTTCTTT
>TRBJ2-1|-|TRBV5-1|-
CASSLADSSIFNEQFF
TGCGCCAGCAGCCTAGCGGACAGTAGTATTTTCAATGAGCAGTTCTTC
>TRBJ2-5|-|TRBV7-2|-
CASSLAGAQETQYF
TGTGCCAGCAGCCTCGCGGGTGCCCAAGAGACCCAGTACTTC
>TRBJ1-6|-|TRBV11-3|-
CASSLSTGPWAPLHF
TGTGCCAGCAGCTTGTCAACAGGGCCCTGGGCACCCCTCCACTTT
>TRBJ2-7|TRBD2|TRBV6-5|-
CASSYSRGGVEQYF
TGTGCCAGCAGTTACTCTCGGGGGGGGGTCGAGCAGTACTTC
>TRBJ2-7|-|TRBV4-1|-
CASSQDPRSSGGVQYF
TGCGCCAGCAGCCAAGACCCGCGTTCCAGCGGCGGCGTGCAGTACTTC
>TRBJ2-1|TRBD2|TRBV7-9|-
CASSLGLAENNEQFF
TGTGCCAGCAGCTTGGGACTAGCGGAGAACAATGAGCAGTTCTTC
>TRBJ2-3|-|TRBV5-1|-
CASSSLAGDTQYF
TGCGCCAGCAGCTCCCTAGCAGGCGATACGCAGTATTTT
>TRBJ2-7|-|TRBV7-3|-
CASSLTGGGEQYF
TGTGCCAGCAGCTTAACGGGTGGGGGGGAGCAGTACTTC